The clone carrying this T cell receptor (beta chain) was observed a handful of times. This entry comes from a study of blood T cell repertoires in COVID-19. For the study at large: Material from acute and convalescent COVID-19 was sourced from the United States, Italy and Spain. PBMCs, B-cell-depleted T cells, or T cells provided the cDNA or gDNA that made up the material.

Original data processing: Reference gene primer amplification gave estimated nucleated cell counts. The table came from immunoSEQ multiplex PCR; TCRdb's copy has only in-frame clones and leaves some out. V and J calls and clone size follow that table, whereas D and trimming were derived from the DNA. Among approximately 190,000 clones, 80% were seen once, and the ten largest hold approximately 6.9%. V lost 5 bases and J lost 8; bases outside the gene matches: 13. From germline, CDR1 is SGHTA and CDR2 FQGTGA. This CDR3 is 15 amino acids long. The clonotype originates from a man aged 55 to 70 with acute or convalescent COVID-19. Sequencing input: peripheral blood. V is TRBV7-3 and J is TRBJ1-2; 8 bases line up with TRBD1. The CDR3 region is CASSLSGTGVWGYTF. In nucleotides, the CDR3 is TGTGCCAGCAGCCTATCGGGGACAGGTGTTTGGGGCTACACCTTC.